Below are 21 T cell receptor beta chains sequenced from a single sample in a study of cytomegalovirus exposure and HLA in healthy donors. The PCR used 60 Vbeta and 13 Jbeta primers. Assay: immunoSEQ multiplex PCR; the TCRdb copy retains only in-frame clones and omits some. The sample lists fewer than 250,000 clones; about 83% were seen once. Sequencing was carried out using PBMCs. These receptors all stem from a woman in her 50s in good health and CMV-seropositive.

The chain's CDR3 is CASSLRGQRRGGYTF. DNA of the CDR3: TGTGCCAGCAGTTTAAGGGGCCAGCGCCGAGGTGGCTACACCTTC. The chain has TRBV27 and TRBJ1-2; perhaps TRBD1 as D (5 bases). The CDR3 is 15 residues long. V lost 2 bases, J lost 7 bases, and 17 bases lay in between. The germline V gene encodes CDR1 MNHEY and CDR2 SMNVEV (reference sequence).

The chain couples TRBV6-5 to TRBJ1-5; 7 nucleotides align to TRBD1. J gave up 4 bases and V 6 bases, and 9 bases lay outside the gene matches. CDR1 is MNHEY, CDR2 SVGAGI, per germline. This CDR3 is 15 amino acids long. The CDR3 spells CASSSDRAENQPQHF. DNA for the CDR3: TGTGCCAGCAGCTCCGACAGGGCCGAAAATCAGCCCCAGCATTTT.

V usage is TRBV7-3 and J usage is TRBJ2-1; TRBD1 agrees at 8 bases. Germline V gene data show CDR1 as SGHTA and CDR2 as FQGTGA. The length of the CDR3 is 14 residues. V lost 4 bases, J lost 10 bases, and 9 bases stayed unmatched. The CDR3 region is CASSSLDRVGEQFF. CDR3 nucleotide sequence: TGTGCCAGCAGCTCGTTGGACAGGGTGGGCGAGCAGTTCTTC.

V gene TRBV28 combines with J gene TRBJ2-1, with 9 bases identical to TRBD2. Trimming removed 5 bases from V and 4 bases from J; junction bases left unmatched: 3. The CDR3 has 14 amino acids. CDR1 is MDHEN and CDR2 is SYDVKM in the germline V gene. The CDR3 here is CASSPSGAYNEQFF. In nucleotides, the CDR3 is TGTGCCAGCAGTCCTAGCGGGGCTTACAATGAGCAGTTCTTC.

This clone was recorded a few times. The chain combines TRBV18 with TRBJ1-1; possibly TRBD1 for D (5 bases). The V end was cut by 5 bases, the J end by 1 base, with 11 bases between. The CDR3 consists of 14 residues. Per the germline V gene, CDR1 is KGHSH and CDR2 is LQKENI. The CDR3 region has the DNA TGTGCCAGCTCAAACAGGTTGGGGAACACTGAAGCTTTCTTT. Translating gives CASSNRLGNTEAFF.

The rearrangement joins TRBV7-8 to TRBJ1-1; D perhaps matches TRBD1 (5 bases). CDR1 is SGHVS, CDR2 FQNEAQ, per germline. The CDR3 runs to 14 residues. Trimming stripped 7 bases from V and 0 bases from J, with 12 bases between. The CDR3 DNA is TGTGCCAGCACCCCAGGGCACATGAACACTGAAGCTTTCTTT. Encoded protein: CASTPGHMNTEAFF.

This clone is a singleton in its sample. Written as DNA, the CDR3 is TGTTCCGGCAGCTCGAGACTAGCGGGTAACACCGGGGAGCTGTTTTTT. Translating it yields CSGSSRLAGNTGELFF. This sequence joins TRBV7-9 and TRBJ2-2; 10 positions agree with TRBD2. The CDR3 has 16 amino acids. In germline, CDR1 is SEHNR, CDR2 FQNEAQ (reference sequence).

V usage is TRBV27 and J usage is TRBJ2-7; 7 bases are shared with TRBD2. The V gene end was trimmed by 3 bases and the J gene end by 9 bases; junction bases not matched to a gene: 8. This CDR3 has 13 amino acids. Germline assignment: CDR1 MNHEY and CDR2 SMNVEV (reference sequence). For the CDR3, the DNA is TGTGCCAGCAGTTTGGGACTACAGGACGGGCAGTACTTC. Amino acids: CASSLGLQDGQYF.

Of note for this clone: One junction end does not reproduce the germline sequence, and a read error may be involved. The chain carries TRBV7-2 and TRBJ1-5, with a tentative D call TRBD1 (6 bases). Germline V lookup: CDR1 SGHTA, CDR2 FQGNSA. The CDR3 sequence is 15 residues long. Here the CDR3 DNA reads TGTGCCAGCAGCTTGCGGGGGGCTAGCAGTCAGCCCCAGCATTTT. It encodes CASSLRGASSQPQHF.

V is TRBV30 and J is TRBJ1-5, with D possibly TRBD1 on 5 matching bases. The CDR3 has 15 residues. Trimming pared 4 bases from V and 4 bases from J, leaving 17 bases between. Looked up from germline, CDR1 is GTSNPN and CDR2 is SVGIG (reference sequence). CDR3 sequence reads: CAWTRAGPPNQPQHF. CDR3 nucleotides: TGTGCCTGGACCCGCGCGGGGCCGCCGAATCAGCCCCAGCATTTT.

The V call is TRBV30, the J call TRBJ2-7; 10 nucleotides agree with TRBD2. CDR1 and CDR2 (germline): GTSNPN, SVGIG (reference sequence). With V trimmed by 3 bases and J by 2 bases, 7 bases remained unmatched. This CDR3 has 15 residues. This chain's CDR3 is CAWRIALAGAYEQYF. The CDR3 DNA follows: TGTGCCTGGAGGATCGCCCTAGCGGGGGCCTACGAGCAGTACTTC.

The rearrangement uses TRBV7-8 and TRBJ2-1; TRBD2 matches at 8 bases. Per the germline V gene, CDR1 is SGHVS and CDR2 is FQNEAQ. The trim removed 5 bases at V and 6 bases at J, leaving 9 bases unmatched. This CDR3 is built from 15 residues. The CDR3 DNA reads TGTGCCAGCAGCGCGGGGGGTAGGTGGAGCAATGAGCAGTTCTTC. This translates into CASSAGGRWSNEQFF.

The chain links TRBV18 to TRBJ1-2, with D possibly matching TRBD1 (6 bases). This CDR3 has 15 amino acids. The V end lost 3 bases, the J end lost 2 bases, and 13 bases lay between the germline ends. CDR1 is KGHSH, CDR2 LQKENI, per germline. CDR3 sequence: CASSPSRGRNYGYTF. The CDR3 DNA reads TGTGCCAGCTCACCGAGCAGGGGTCGAAACTATGGCTACACCTTC.

This clone was observed once. V gene TRBV28 combines with J gene TRBJ2-5, with D perhaps TRBD1 (6 bases). Germline CDR1 is MDHEN and CDR2 is SYDVKM. The germline V and J ends were trimmed by 5 bases and 5 bases, with 15 bases remaining between them. The CDR3 is made up of 14 amino acids. The CDR3 spells CASSPTQGSETQYF. CDR3 nucleotides: TGTGCCAGCAGTCCGACACAGGGCTCCGAGACCCAGTACTTC.

This clone was picked up a small number of times. V usage is TRBV6-1 and J usage is TRBJ1-1; possible D gene TRBD1, 5 bases. CDR1 MNHNS and CDR2 SASEGT come from the germline V gene. CDR3 length: 11 amino acids. Trimming took 5 bases from V and 11 from J, leaving 12 bases between them. CDR3 sequence reads: CASSLSGGAFF. The CDR3 bases are TGTGCCAGCAGTTTATCGGGGGGGGCTTTCTTT.

The V and J genes are TRBV5-1 and TRBJ2-6; D is undetermined. Trimming took off 0 bases at V and 0 bases at J, with 10 bases between the two ends. The CDR3 runs to 17 residues. Looked up from germline, CDR1 is SGHRS and CDR2 is YFSETQ. The CDR3 loop is CASSLAPLPSGANVLTF. CDR3 bases: TGCGCCAGCAGCTTGGCTCCACTTCCCTCTGGGGCCAACGTCCTGACTTTC.

This sequence joins TRBV11-2 and TRBJ2-5, with a possible D match to TRBD2 (6 bases). The CDR3 spans 14 residues. V lost 4 bases and J lost 1, with 10 bases in between. The germline CDR1 and CDR2 sequences are SGHAT and FQNNGV. The CDR3 protein is CASSYGTSQETQYF. CDR3 in DNA: TGTGCCAGCAGCTACGGGACTTCCCAAGAGACCCAGTACTTC.

This clone was seen a single time. The chain employs TRBV2 and TRBJ2-1; D is undetermined. This CDR3 contains 15 residues. Germline CDR1 and CDR2: SNHLY and FYNNEI. The V end lost 4 bases, the J end lost 6 bases, and 16 bases lay between the germline ends. CDR3 loop: CASSGRARSSNEQFF. The CDR3 nucleotides are TGTGCCAGCAGTGGTCGAGCGCGGTCATCCAATGAGCAGTTCTTC.

This clone was detected once. The rearrangement links TRBV4-2 to TRBJ2-3, with 9 bases aligning to TRBD1. The V and J ends lost 4 bases and 0 bases, in that order; junction bases with no gene match: 2. CDR1 is LGHNA and CDR2 is YNFKEQ in the germline V gene. This CDR3 spans 15 amino acids. CDR3 sequence (DNA): TGTGCCAGCAGCCGGGACAGGGCTAGCACAGATACGCAGTATTTT. Amino acids: CASSRDRASTDTQYF.

This chain joins TRBV18 and TRBJ2-6; tentative D call: TRBD1 (6 bases). V lost 3 bases and J 1 base, leaving 7 bases between the germline ends. Germline CDR1 KGHSH, CDR2 LQKENI. The CDR3 contains 15 residues. This chain's CDR3 is CASSPGQSGANVLTF. The DNA for the CDR3 is TGTGCCAGCTCACCCGGACAGTCTGGGGCCAACGTCCTGACTTTC.

This chain links TRBV11-2 with TRBJ1-5; a weak D match, TRBD1 (6 bases). The V end lost 1 base, the J end lost 0 bases, and 16 bases lay between the germline ends. In germline, CDR1 is SGHAT, CDR2 FQNNGV. This CDR3 comprises 18 residues. The CDR3 region has the DNA TGTGCCAGCAGCTTAGGGACAAGGGGGAATCCTAGCAATCAGCCCCAGCATTTT. It translates to CASSLGTRGNPSNQPQHF.